The 14 T cell receptor beta chains presented below share a single source sample, sequenced in a study of human T cells and chemical hapten exposure. Time point of the sample: patch test 3, about 24 weeks after DPC sensitization. The treatment denotes: therapeutic diphenylcyclopropenone sensitization with weekly scalp DPC. The study extracted total RNA from unfractionated whole blood. Each CDR3 protein is one row after TCRdb ran MiXCR on the RACE reads. The profile covers about 39,000 distinct CDR3 sequences, with roughly 13% appearing a single time and 2% to 2.5% taken by the ten largest. The sample consisted of whole blood, taken in connection with sensitization to the hapten diphenylcyclopropenone (DPC). The source is a woman in her thirties or forties with alopecia areata. Some clones in this sample may be carry-over from other donors' samples.

This clonotype was seen repeatedly, ten times or more. The chain is built from TRBV6-6 and TRBJ1-2, with TRBD1 matching over 7 bases. Germline assignment: CDR1 MNHNY and CDR2 SVGAGI (reference sequence). After removal of 0 bases from V and 2 bases from J, the junction contained 6 bases not matched to a gene. The CDR3 has 16 amino acids. This CDR3 reads CASSYSAGTVNYGYTF. CDR3 nucleotide sequence: TGTGCCAGCAGTTACTCGGCCGGGACAGTGAACTATGGCTACACCTTC.

The genes are TRBV20-1 and TRBJ1-2, with D maybe TRBD1 (5 bases). The CDR3 contains 13 residues. The germline gives CDR1 DFQATT, CDR2 SNEGSKA (reference sequence). Between the trimmed V and J ends, which lost 0 bases and 4 bases, there was a span of 9 bases. CDR3 nucleotide sequence: TGCAGTGCTAGAGACCAGGGAGGCTATGGCTACACCTTC. Translating gives CSARDQGGYGYTF.

Only a few counts were recorded for this clonotype. This sequence joins TRBV18 and TRBJ2-1; D is unresolved. CDR3 length equals 10 residues. The germline V gene has CDR1 KGHSH and CDR2 LQKENI. With 6 bases removed from V and 7 bases from J, the gap between germline ends came to 4 bases. The CDR3 DNA sequence: TGTGCCAGCTCGCAAAATGAGCAGTTCTTC. Translating it yields CASSQNEQFF.

This clonotype appeared many times. The rearrangement uses TRBV5-1 and TRBJ1-4; no firm D call. The V and J ends lost 2 bases and 7 bases respectively, with 9 bases between them. The CDR3 covers 13 residues. Germline V CDR1 and CDR2: SGHRS, YFSETQ. Written as DNA, the CDR3 is TGCGCCAGCAGCTTCGCCCGGGGTGAAAAACTGTTTTTT. This encodes CASSFARGEKLFF.

In its sample, this clonotype was seen a few times. The chain links TRBV18 to TRBJ2-1; TRBD2 is a possible D gene (6 bases). From germline, CDR1 is KGHSH and CDR2 LQKENI. This CDR3 contains 13 residues. V was trimmed by 3 bases and J by 7 bases, leaving 10 bases between them. CDR3 nucleotide sequence: TGTGCCAGCTCACCTGGCGGGACTAATGAGCAGTTCTTC. Translated: CASSPGGTNEQFF.

This clonotype was seen more than once but under ten times. The chain recombines TRBV6-2 or TRBV6-3 with TRBJ2-1; TRBD2 matches 9 bases. This CDR3 has 16 residues. Germline values: CDR1 MNHEY, CDR2 SVGEGT. Trimming removed 5 bases from V and 5 bases from J; junction bases left unmatched: 10. CDR3 DNA: TGTGCCAGCAGTGCCCTAGCGGGGAATACCGACAATGAGCAGTTCTTC. The encoded protein is CASSALAGNTDNEQFF.

This clonotype was detected ten times or more. The chain recombines TRBV5-6 with TRBJ1-5, with D hard to call. V lost 5 bases, J lost 8 bases, and 11 bases lay in between. This CDR3 comprises 12 residues. Germline V lookup: CDR1 SGHDT, CDR2 YYEEEE. The CDR3 here is CASRKGGEPQHF. The CDR3 DNA sequence: TGTGCCAGCAGGAAGGGAGGAGAGCCCCAGCATTTT. The full variable domain, rest sourced from reference TRBV5-6 and TRBJ1-5, is DAGVTQSPTHLIKTRGQQVTLRCSPKSGHDTVSWYQQALGQGPQFIFQYYEEEERQRGNFPDRFSGHQFPNYSSELNVNALLLGDSALYLCASRKGGEPQHFGDGTRLSIL.

This clonotype was counted ten times or more. The chain joins TRBV29-1 to TRBJ2-3; the D call may be TRBD1 or TRBD2 (6 bases each). The CDR3 covers 14 residues. Germline CDR1 SQVTM, CDR2 ANQGSEA. Between the trimmed V and J ends, which lost 5 bases and 6 bases, there was a span of 18 bases. The CDR3 loop is CSVRGDPAGDTQYF. The DNA for the CDR3 is TGCAGCGTTAGGGGGGACCCCGCAGGGGATACGCAGTATTTT.

This clonotype has at least ten counts. The chain recombines TRBV16 with TRBJ2-7, with no clear D. Germline V gene lookup returns CDR1 KGHSY and CDR2 FQNENV. The CDR3 runs 11 residues. V was shortened by 3 bases and J by 2 bases, with 2 bases between the two germline ends. The DNA for the CDR3 is TGTGCCAGCAGCCATACCTACGAGCAGTACTTC. Protein product: CASSHTYEQYF.

This clonotype is a singleton in its sample. A read error may be the cause here, since a much bigger clone is one base away. The V gene is TRBV19, the J gene TRBJ2-5, with 7 bases fitting TRBD2. Germline V gene sequence: CDR1 LNHDA, CDR2 SQIVND (reference sequence). The CDR3 runs to 15 residues. Trimming removed 3 bases from V and 1 base from J; junction bases left unmatched: 5. The CDR3 DNA sequence: TGTGCCAGTAGTATGGCGGGGGTGGTCCAAGAGACCCAGTACTTC. Amino acids: CASSMAGVVQETQYF.

This clonotype appeared many times. This chain links TRBV7-2 with TRBJ2-1, with TRBD2 as a possible D gene (5 bases). V lost 1 base to trimming and J lost 1 base, with 8 bases between them. The CDR3 loop spans 15 amino acids. Looked up from germline, CDR1 is SGHTA and CDR2 is FQGNSA. CDR3 bases: TGTGCCAGCAGCTTAGTGCAGCGGTCCTACAATGAGCAGTTCTTC. Encoded protein: CASSLVQRSYNEQFF. Filled out from reference TRBV7-2 and TRBJ2-1, the complete variable domain reads GAGVSQSPSNKVTEKGKDVELRCDPISGHTALYWYRQSLGQGLEFLIYFQGNSAPDKSGLPSDRFSAERTGGSVSTLTIQRTQQEDSAVYLCASSLVQRSYNEQFFGPGTRLTVL.

This clonotype was observed many times. The chain uses TRBV18 and TRBJ1-1; no reliable D call. V was pared by 2 bases and J by 5 bases, with 15 bases between. Germline values: CDR1 KGHSH, CDR2 LQKENI. This CDR3 has 15 amino acids. The CDR3 is CASSPSSRAGTEAFF. CDR3 DNA sequence: TGTGCCAGCTCACCAAGTTCAAGGGCGGGGACTGAAGCTTTCTTT.

The chain carries TRBV29-1 and TRBJ2-3, with 8 bases matching TRBD2. The trim removed 1 base at V and 4 bases at J, leaving 1 base unmatched. The CDR3 consists of 13 residues. Germline V CDR1 and CDR2: SQVTM, ANQGSEA. As DNA, the CDR3 is TGCAGCGTTGAAGGCGGGGGGCCAGATACGCAGTATTTT. Translating gives CSVEGGGPDTQYF.

V gene TRBV7-2 combines with J gene TRBJ2-4; D is uncertain. Trimming left V 4 bases short and J 0 bases short, with 4 bases between. Germline V gives CDR1 SGHTA, CDR2 FQGNSA. The CDR3 extends over 13 amino acids. The CDR3, as DNA: TGTGCCAGCAGCTCCTTAGCCAAAAACATTCAGTACTTC. It codes for CASSSLAKNIQYF.